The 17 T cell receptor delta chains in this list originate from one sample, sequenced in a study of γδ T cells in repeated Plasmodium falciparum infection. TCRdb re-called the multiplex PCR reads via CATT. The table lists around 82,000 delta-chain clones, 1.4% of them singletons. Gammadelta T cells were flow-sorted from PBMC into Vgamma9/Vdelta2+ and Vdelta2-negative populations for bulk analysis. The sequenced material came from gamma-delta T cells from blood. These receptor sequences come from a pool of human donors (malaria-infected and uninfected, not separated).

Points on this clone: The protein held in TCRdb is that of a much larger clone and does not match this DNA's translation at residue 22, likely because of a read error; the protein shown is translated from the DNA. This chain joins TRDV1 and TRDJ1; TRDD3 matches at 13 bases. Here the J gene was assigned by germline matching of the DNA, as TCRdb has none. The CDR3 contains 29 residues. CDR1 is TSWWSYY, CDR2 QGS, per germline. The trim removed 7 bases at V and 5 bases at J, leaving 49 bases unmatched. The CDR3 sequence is CALAIRPAFLRFTIPTVLGDTHGGDKLIF. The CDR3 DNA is TGTGCTCTTGCTATAAGACCTGCCTTCCTACGATTTACAATACCCACCGTACTGGGGGATACGCATGGGGGGGATAAACTCATCTTT.

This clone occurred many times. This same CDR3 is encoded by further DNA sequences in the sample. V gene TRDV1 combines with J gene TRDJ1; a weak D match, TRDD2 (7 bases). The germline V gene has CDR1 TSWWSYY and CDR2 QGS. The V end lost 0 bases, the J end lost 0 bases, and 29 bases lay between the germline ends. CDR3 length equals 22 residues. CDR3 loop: CALGELGGFFLSDWADTDKLIF. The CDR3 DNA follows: TGTGCTCTTGGGGAACTAGGAGGCTTCTTCCTATCAGACTGGGCCGACACCGATAAACTCATCTTT.

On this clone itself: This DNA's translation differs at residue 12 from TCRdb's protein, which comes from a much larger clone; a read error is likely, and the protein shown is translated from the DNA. CDR3 nucleotide sequence: TGTGCCTGTGACACCGTCGCCAGTGACCCGTACCCCGATAAACTCATCTTT. Protein sequence: CACDTVASDPYPDKLIF. V usage is TRDV2 and J usage is TRDJ1; no firm D call. No J gene is reported in TCRdb; it was inferred here by comparing the DNA with germline. The CDR3 is made up of 17 amino acids. Germline-derived CDR1 and CDR2 are GEAIGNYY and EKD. Deletions cut 0 bases from V and 3 bases from J, with 19 bases between.

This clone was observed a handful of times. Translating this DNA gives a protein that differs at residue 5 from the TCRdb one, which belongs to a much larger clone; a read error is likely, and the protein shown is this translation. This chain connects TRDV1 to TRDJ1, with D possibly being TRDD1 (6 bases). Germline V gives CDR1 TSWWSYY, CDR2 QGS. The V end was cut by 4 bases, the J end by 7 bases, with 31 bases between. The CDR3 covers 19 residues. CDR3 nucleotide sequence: TGTGCTCTTGGGGGACCGAGTCCAAATAGGAGGGGCCGCCGGGCTAAACTCATCTTT. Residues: CALGGPSPNRRGRRAKLIF.

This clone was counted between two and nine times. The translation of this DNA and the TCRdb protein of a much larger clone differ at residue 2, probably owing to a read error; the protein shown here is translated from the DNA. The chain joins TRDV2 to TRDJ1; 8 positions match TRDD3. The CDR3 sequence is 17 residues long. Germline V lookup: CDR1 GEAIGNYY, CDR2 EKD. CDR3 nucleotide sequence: TGTTCCTGTGATCTCTGGGGGAGCCGTCTGTACACCGATAAACTCATCTTT. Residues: CSCDLWGSRLYTDKLIF.

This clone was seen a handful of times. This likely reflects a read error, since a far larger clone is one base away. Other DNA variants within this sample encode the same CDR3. This CDR3 is CALGELSSYWGIRWAKLIF. The CDR3 DNA reads TGTGCTCTTGGGGAACTCTCCTCCTACTGGGGGATACGGTGGGCTAAACTCATCTTT. This chain connects TRDV1 to TRDJ1; 13 bases are a match to TRDD3. TCRdb gives no J gene; it was assigned here by matching the DNA to germline. The CDR3 extends over 19 amino acids. V lost 0 bases to trimming and J lost 7 bases; unmatched junction nucleotides: 14. Germline-derived CDR1 and CDR2 are TSWWSYY and QGS.

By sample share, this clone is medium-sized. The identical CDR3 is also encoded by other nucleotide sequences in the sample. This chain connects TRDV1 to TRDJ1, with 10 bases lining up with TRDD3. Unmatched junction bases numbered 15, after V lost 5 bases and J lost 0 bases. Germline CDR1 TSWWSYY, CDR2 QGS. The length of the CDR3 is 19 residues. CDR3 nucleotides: TGTGCTCTTGGGTCCCCAGGGGGATACGGTCCTCCGTACACCGATAAACTCATCTTT. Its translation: CALGSPGGYGPPYTDKLIF.

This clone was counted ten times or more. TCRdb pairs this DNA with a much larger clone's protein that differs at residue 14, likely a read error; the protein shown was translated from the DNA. The CDR3 spells CACDTQYWGRDDDRLIF. CDR3 sequence (DNA): TGTGCCTGTGACACTCAATACTGGGGCAGAGACGACGATAGACTCATCTTT. The chain is built from TRDV2 and TRDJ1; 7 bases line up with TRDD3. The J gene comes from matching the DNA to germline here; TCRdb lacks it. CDR1 GEAIGNYY and CDR2 EKD come from the germline V gene. The CDR3 contains 17 residues.

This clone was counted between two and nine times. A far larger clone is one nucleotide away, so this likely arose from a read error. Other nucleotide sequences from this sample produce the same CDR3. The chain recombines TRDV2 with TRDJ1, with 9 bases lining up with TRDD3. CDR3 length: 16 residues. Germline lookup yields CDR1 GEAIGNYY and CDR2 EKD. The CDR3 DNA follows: TGCGCCTGTGACATGGGGATACGCGAGGGGTACAATAAACTCATCTTT. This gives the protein CACDMGIREGYNKLIF.

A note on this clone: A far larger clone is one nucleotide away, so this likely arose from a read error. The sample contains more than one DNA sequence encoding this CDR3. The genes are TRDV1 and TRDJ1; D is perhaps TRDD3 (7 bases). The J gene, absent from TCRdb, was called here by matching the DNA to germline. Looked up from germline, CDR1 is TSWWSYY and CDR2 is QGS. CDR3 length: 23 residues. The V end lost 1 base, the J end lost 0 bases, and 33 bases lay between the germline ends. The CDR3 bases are TGTGCTCTTGGGGAACATTGTTGTAGGCCCTCCTACTCCTACGGGGGATACACCGATAAACTCATCTTT. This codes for CALGEHCCRPSYSYGGYTDKLIF.

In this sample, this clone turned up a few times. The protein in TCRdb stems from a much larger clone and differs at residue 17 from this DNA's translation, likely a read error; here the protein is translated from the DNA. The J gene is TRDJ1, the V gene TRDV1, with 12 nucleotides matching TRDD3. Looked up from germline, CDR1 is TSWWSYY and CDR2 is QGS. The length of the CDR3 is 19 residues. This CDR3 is CALGESFSRVLGDTDKPIF. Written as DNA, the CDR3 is TGTGCTCTTGGGGAATCTTTCAGCCGCGTACTGGGGGATACCGATAAACCCATCTTT.

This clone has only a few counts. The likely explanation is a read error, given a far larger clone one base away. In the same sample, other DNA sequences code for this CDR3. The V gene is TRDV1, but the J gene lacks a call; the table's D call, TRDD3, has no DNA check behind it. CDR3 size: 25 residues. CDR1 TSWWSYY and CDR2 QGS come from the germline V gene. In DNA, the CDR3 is TGTGCTCTTGGGGAAGTTCGTGGTGCCTTGATGGATTTACTCCCACTTTACTGGTACACCGATAAGCTCATCTTT. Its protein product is CALGEVRGALMDLLPLYWYTDKLIF.

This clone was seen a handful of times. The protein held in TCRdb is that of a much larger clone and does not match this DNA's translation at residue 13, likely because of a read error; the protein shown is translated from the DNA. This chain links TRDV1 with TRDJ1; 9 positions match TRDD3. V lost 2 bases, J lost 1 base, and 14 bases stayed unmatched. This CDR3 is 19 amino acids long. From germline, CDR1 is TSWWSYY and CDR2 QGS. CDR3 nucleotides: TGTGCTCTTGGGGAAAGGATCACTAGGGGGATACCGCTCACCGATAAACTCATCTTT. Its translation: CALGERITRGIPLTDKLIF.

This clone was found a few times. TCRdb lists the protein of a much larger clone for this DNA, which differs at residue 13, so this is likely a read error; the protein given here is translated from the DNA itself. The CDR3 protein is CALGGDPDPADKPIF. CDR3 nucleotide sequence: TGTGCTCTTGGGGGGGACCCCGATCCTGCCGATAAACCCATCTTT. The V gene call is TRDV1, and the J gene call is absent. CDR1 is TSWWSYY and CDR2 is QGS in the germline V gene. The CDR3 runs 15 residues.

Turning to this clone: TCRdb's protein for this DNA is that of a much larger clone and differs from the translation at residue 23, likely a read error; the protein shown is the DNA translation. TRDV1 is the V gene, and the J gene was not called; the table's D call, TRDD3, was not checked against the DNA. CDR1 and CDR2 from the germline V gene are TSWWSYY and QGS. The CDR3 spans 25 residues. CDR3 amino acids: CALGELLTALPGVLEVTLYTDKPIF. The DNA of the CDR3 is TGTGCTCTTGGGGAACTGTTGACAGCCCTACCCGGTGTACTGGAGGTCACACTGTACACCGATAAACCCATCTTT.

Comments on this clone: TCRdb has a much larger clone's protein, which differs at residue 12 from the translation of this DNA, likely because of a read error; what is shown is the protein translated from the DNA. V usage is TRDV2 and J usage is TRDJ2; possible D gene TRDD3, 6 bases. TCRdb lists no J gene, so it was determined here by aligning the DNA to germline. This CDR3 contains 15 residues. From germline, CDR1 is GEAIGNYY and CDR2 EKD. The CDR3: CACDTGGITSARLFF. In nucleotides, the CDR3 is TGTGCCTGTGACACCGGAGGGATAACTTCAGCACGACTCTTCTTT.

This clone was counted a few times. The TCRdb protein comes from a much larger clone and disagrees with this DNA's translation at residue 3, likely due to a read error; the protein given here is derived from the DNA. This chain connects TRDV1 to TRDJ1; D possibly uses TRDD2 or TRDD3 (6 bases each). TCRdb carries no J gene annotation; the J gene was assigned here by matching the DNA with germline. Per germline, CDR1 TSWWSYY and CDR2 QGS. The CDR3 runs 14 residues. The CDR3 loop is CAPGEPLPSIKLIF. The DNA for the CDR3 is TGTGCTCCTGGGGAGCCCCTTCCGAGCATAAAACTCATCTTT.